These T cell receptor beta chains were read from a single sample in a study of shared clonotypes between healthy human individuals. Measured with immunoSEQ multiplex PCR; TCRdb has only the in-frame clones, and not every one. The table shows around 2.1 million clones, with just over 90% occurring only once. The sequenced sample was naive CD8+ T cells from PBMCs. The receptors originated from a young man in good health. Some clones in this sample may be carry-over from other donors' samples. Both conserved end residues are trimmed from each CDR3. The order of the fields is J gene, V gene, CDR3 protein.

J gene: TRBJ2-1
V gene: TRBV27
CDR3 protein: ASSLSILWGNEQF

J gene: TRBJ2-1
V gene: TRBV27
CDR3 protein: ASSLQAGRVHEQF

J gene: TRBJ2-7
V gene: TRBV19
CDR3 protein: ASSIGHSYEQY

J gene: TRBJ2-1
V gene: TRBV2
CDR3 protein: ASNGRGDKAYNEQF

J gene: TRBJ2-2
V gene: TRBV4-3
CDR3 protein: ASSQEEVGAGESGELF

J gene: TRBJ2-7
V gene: TRBV28
CDR3 protein: ASRALPTGGNEQY

J gene: TRBJ2-1
V gene: TRBV4-3
CDR3 protein: ASSQDPGSHNEQF

J gene: TRBJ1-1
V gene: TRBV29-1
CDR3 protein: SCRLGTEAF

J gene: TRBJ2-5
V gene: TRBV7-2
CDR3 protein: ASSPGQGAWAQY

J gene: TRBJ2-7
V gene: TRBV10-3
CDR3 protein: AISESPDGDFYEQY

J gene: TRBJ1-1
V gene: TRBV29-1
CDR3 protein: SAPYYPQGGTEAF

J gene: TRBJ2-7
V gene: TRBV27
CDR3 protein: ASSLSWDSRIWEQY

J gene: TRBJ2-7
V gene: TRBV6-1
CDR3 protein: ASGPFGSSYEQY

J gene: TRBJ1-3
V gene: TRBV11-2
CDR3 protein: ASSLNGIGNTIY

J gene: TRBJ2-7
V gene: TRBV27
CDR3 protein: ASSPGRTYEQY

J gene: TRBJ1-1
V gene: TRBV13
CDR3 protein: ASSLFPRGDTEAF

J gene: TRBJ1-2
V gene: TRBV6-5
CDR3 protein: ASRADRADYGYT

J gene: TRBJ1-5
V gene: TRBV19
CDR3 protein: ASTLRGQPQH

J gene: TRBJ1-3
V gene: TRBV27
CDR3 protein: ASSLRGPYGNTIY

J gene: TRBJ2-5
V gene: TRBV5-1
CDR3 protein: ASSASLAGRQETQY

J gene: TRBJ2-3
V gene: TRBV21-1
CDR3 protein: ASIGLAEIFRDTQY

J gene: TRBJ2-7
V gene: TRBV19
CDR3 protein: ASSIDLETYEQY

J gene: TRBJ1-1
V gene: TRBV4-3
CDR3 protein: ASSPGTAPSTEAF

J gene: TRBJ1-5
V gene: TRBV27
CDR3 protein: ASSLRQGAGQPQH

J gene: TRBJ2-2
V gene: TRBV28
CDR3 protein: ASSLFQGTENTGELF

J gene: TRBJ1-1
V gene: TRBV6-5
CDR3 protein: ASSYRAVNTEAF

J gene: TRBJ2-7
V gene: TRBV27
CDR3 protein: ASSLYRGVDEQY

J gene: TRBJ2-7
V gene: TRBV29-1
CDR3 protein: SVAGILGEQY

J gene: TRBJ1-2
V gene: TRBV5-1
CDR3 protein: ASSPQDRVDTYGYT

J gene: TRBJ2-2
V gene: TRBV28
CDR3 protein: ASSLRSYTGTGELF

J gene: TRBJ1-3
V gene: TRBV19
CDR3 protein: ASTAGQRLIY

J gene: TRBJ2-7
V gene: TRBV29-1
CDR3 protein: SVDLAQGRSYEQY

J gene: TRBJ2-7
V gene: TRBV28
CDR3 protein: ASSLLRGRHEQY

J gene: TRBJ2-4
V gene: TRBV27
CDR3 protein: ASSFGQGGAIQY

J gene: TRBJ1-2
V gene: TRBV19
CDR3 protein: ASLGQGIGGYT

J gene: TRBJ1-1
V gene: TRBV11-2
CDR3 protein: ASSVEWGYSYTEAF

J gene: TRBJ2-1
V gene: TRBV7-9
CDR3 protein: ASSLAIVTYNEQF

J gene: TRBJ2-3
V gene: TRBV6-6
CDR3 protein: ASPSGGPTDTQY

J gene: TRBJ2-7
V gene: TRBV7-9
CDR3 protein: ASSPRTTYEQY

J gene: TRBJ2-7
V gene: TRBV11-2
CDR3 protein: ASSLLDSGFYEQY

J gene: TRBJ2-5
V gene: TRBV12-5
CDR3 protein: ASGLWPREVTSGGETQY

J gene: TRBJ1-2
V gene: TRBV19
CDR3 protein: ASSSGQGNYGYT

J gene: TRBJ2-1
V gene: TRBV27
CDR3 protein: ASSLSQGVVNNEQF

J gene: TRBJ2-7
V gene: TRBV5-6
CDR3 protein: ASSLGSGVSYEQY

J gene: TRBJ2-1
V gene: TRBV27
CDR3 protein: ASSLSLAGEYNEQF

J gene: TRBJ2-7
V gene: TRBV4-2
CDR3 protein: ASSQRGRAPEQY

J gene: TRBJ1-1
V gene: TRBV7-8
CDR3 protein: ASSLAAARGRDTEAF

J gene: TRBJ1-1
V gene: TRBV5-1
CDR3 protein: ASSILQGAEAF

J gene: TRBJ2-1
V gene: TRBV9
CDR3 protein: ASSGPGGKAYNEQF

J gene: TRBJ2-5
V gene: TRBV7-2
CDR3 protein: ASSLPGETQY

J gene: TRBJ2-1
V gene: TRBV5-4
CDR3 protein: ASSLGLAKEQF

J gene: TRBJ1-3
V gene: TRBV9
CDR3 protein: ASSAGDRAGNTIY